This entry lists 15 T cell receptor beta chains sequenced from one sample in a study of blood T cell repertoires in COVID-19. Repertoires were generated with immunoSEQ multiplex PCR, while TCRdb's copy carries only in-frame clones and drops some. The sample has some 110,000 clones; approximately 81% are singletons. Sequencing was performed on peripheral blood. The origin of the receptors is a man aged 35 to 55 with acute or convalescent COVID-19.

V is TRBV30 and J is TRBJ2-3, with D possibly being TRBD1 (6 bases). V lost 1 base and J 1 base, leaving 15 bases between the germline ends. CDR1 GTSNPN and CDR2 SVGIG come from the germline V gene (reference sequence). CDR3 length: 16 residues. This chain's CDR3 is CAWSDRARVGTDTQYF. The CDR3 DNA sequence: TGTGCCTGGAGTGACAGGGCTCGGGTGGGCACAGATACGCAGTATTTT. Full variable domain (rest looked up from reference TRBV30 and TRBJ2-3): SQTIHQWPATLVQPVGSPLSLECTVEGTSNPNLYWYRQAAGRGLQLLFYSVGIGQISSEVPQNLSASRPQDRQFILSSKKLLLSDSGFYLCAWSDRARVGTDTQYFGPGTRLTVL.

V is TRBV2 and J is TRBJ2-3; TRBD2 agrees at 11 bases. The junction had 9 bases not matched to a gene; V was cut back by 6 bases and J by 10 bases. Germline values: CDR1 SNHLY, CDR2 FYNNEI. This CDR3 contains 14 residues. The CDR3 spells CASRGLADPGAQYF. In DNA form, the CDR3 reads TGTGCCAGCAGGGGACTAGCGGACCCTGGGGCGCAGTATTTT.

The J gene is TRBJ2-1, the V gene TRBV9; 10 bases align to TRBD2. The CDR3 has 15 residues. V lost 3 bases to trimming and J lost 4 bases; unmatched junction nucleotides: 4. The germline V gene encodes CDR1 SGDLS and CDR2 YYNGEE. Written as DNA, the CDR3 is TGTGCCAGCAGCGGTAGCGGGGGGAGATACAATGAGCAGTTCTTC. Translating it yields CASSGSGGRYNEQFF.

The chain has TRBV3-1 (or the pseudogene TRBV3-2) and TRBJ2-3, with D hard to call. Germline CDR1 reads LGHDT; CDR2 reads YNNKEL (reference sequence). The CDR3 has 14 residues. V gave up 1 base and J gave up 6 bases, with 11 bases separating them. CDR3 nucleotides: TGTGCCAGCAGCCAAGGGTCCGCCCGGGATACGCAGTATTTT. Its protein is CASSQGSARDTQYF.

V and J are TRBV2 and TRBJ2-7; maybe TRBD1 (5 bases). The CDR3 contains 13 residues. The V end lost 4 bases, the J end lost 2 bases, and 9 bases lay between the germline ends. Germline CDR1 is SNHLY and CDR2 is FYNNEI. CDR3 DNA sequence: TGTGCCAGCAGTGGCAGGGTTCCCTACGAGCAGTACTTC. Its translation: CASSGRVPYEQYF.

The chain is built from TRBV18 and TRBJ2-7; a weak D match, TRBD1 (6 bases). CDR3 size: 13 residues. Per germline, CDR1 KGHSH and CDR2 LQKENI. V lost 3 bases and J 2 bases, leaving 8 bases between the germline ends. CDR3 DNA: TGTGCCAGCTCACCGGACAGAACCTACGAGCAGTACTTC. This sequence encodes CASSPDRTYEQYF.

The chain joins TRBV6-5 to TRBJ1-4; 11 nucleotides align to TRBD1. CDR1 MNHEY and CDR2 SVGAGI come from the germline V gene. CDR3 length: 16 amino acids. V shed 0 bases and J 7 bases; nucleotides not matched to a gene: 4. The CDR3 here is CASSYSRTGGGEKLFF. The CDR3 coding sequence is TGTGCCAGCAGTTACTCGAGGACAGGGGGCGGTGAAAAACTGTTTTTT.

The CDR3: CASSYSGGGGPQHF. In DNA form, the CDR3 reads TGTGCCAGCAGTTACAGTGGGGGAGGAGGGCCCCAGCATTTT. This chain links TRBV6-5 with TRBJ1-5, with D perhaps matching TRBD1 (5 bases). CDR3 length equals 14 residues. Per germline, CDR1 MNHEY and CDR2 SVGAGI. Trimming took 2 bases from V and 9 from J, leaving 14 bases between them.

The chain is built from TRBV7-2 and TRBJ2-3; the match to TRBD2 covers 12 bases. Germline values: CDR1 SGHTA, CDR2 FQGNSA. V lost 2 bases, J lost 5 bases, and 5 bases stayed unmatched. The CDR3 spans 16 residues. In DNA form, the CDR3 reads TGTGCCAGCAGCTTAAATCCTAGCGGGGGGGGAGATACGCAGTATTTT. It specifies CASSLNPSGGGDTQYF. The full variable domain, rest sourced from reference TRBV7-2 and TRBJ2-3, is GAGVSQSPSNKVTEKGKDVELRCDPISGHTALYWYRQSLGQGLEFLIYFQGNSAPDKSGLPSDRFSAERTGGSVSTLTIQRTQQEDSAVYLCASSLNPSGGGDTQYFGPGTRLTVL.

This clone turned up a few times. The gene calls are TRBV6-5 and TRBJ2-2; tentative D call: TRBD1 (6 bases). Germline V gives CDR1 MNHEY, CDR2 SVGAGI. V lost 5 bases, J lost 0 bases, and 10 bases lay in between. This CDR3 comprises 15 residues. CDR3 DNA: TGTGCCAGCAGTCCGCGGACAGCGAACACCGGGGAGCTGTTTTTT. Its translation: CASSPRTANTGELFF.

The J gene is TRBJ1-2, the V gene TRBV28, with D tentatively TRBD1 (5 bases). Trimming pared 7 bases from V and 1 base from J, leaving 16 bases between. From germline, CDR1 is MDHEN and CDR2 SYDVKM. This CDR3 region has 15 residues. The DNA for the CDR3 is TGTGCCAGCAATTATAGGGGCCCCCTTAACTATGGCTACACCTTC. Protein sequence: CASNYRGPLNYGYTF.

The J gene is TRBJ2-7, the V gene TRBV20-1; TRBD2 agrees at 12 bases. In germline, CDR1 is DFQATT, CDR2 SNEGSKA (reference sequence). The V segment lost 3 bases and the J segment 6 bases; nucleotides outside the gene matches: 9. The CDR3 sequence is 15 residues long. In DNA form, the CDR3 reads TGCAGTGCTAGTCTCCCACGGACTAGCGGGATCGAGCAGTACTTC. Residues: CSASLPRTSGIEQYF.

The chain links TRBV6-5 to TRBJ1-1; D uncertain. Germline CDR1 reads MNHEY; CDR2 reads SVGAGI. The CDR3 runs to 14 residues. The germline V and J ends were trimmed by 3 bases and 0 bases, with 8 bases remaining between them. The CDR3 spells CASSYPGMNTEAFF. DNA for the CDR3: TGTGCCAGCAGTTATCCAGGAATGAACACTGAAGCTTTCTTT.

The rearrangement links TRBV28 to TRBJ1-1; D gene unclear. V dropped 6 bases and J dropped 6 bases, with 17 bases sitting between them. In germline, CDR1 is MDHEN, CDR2 SYDVKM. This CDR3 has 14 amino acids. The CDR3 coding sequence is TGTGCCAGCAGATCCCCGCGGTGGAGAGCTGAAGCTTTCTTT. It yields the protein CASRSPRWRAEAFF. Based on the CDR3 plus reference TRBV28 and TRBJ1-1, the full variable domain is DVKVTQSSRYLVKRTGEKVFLECVQDMDHENMFWYRQDPGLGLRLIYFSYDVKMKEKGDIPEGYSVSREKKERFSLILESASTNQTSMYLCASRSPRWRAEAFFGQGTRLTVV.

V is TRBV5-6 and J is TRBJ2-5; D is perhaps TRBD1 (6 bases). The CDR3 runs 14 residues. Trimming shortened V by 4 bases and J by 1 base, and 11 bases separated the two germline ends. Germline CDR1 SGHDT, CDR2 YYEEEE. The CDR3 loop reads CASSVTGSQETQYF. The CDR3 DNA is TGTGCCAGCAGCGTTACAGGGTCCCAAGAGACCCAGTACTTC. The full variable domain, in which reference TRBV5-6 and TRBJ2-5 provide the parts outside the CDR3, is DAGVTQSPTHLIKTRGQQVTLRCSPKSGHDTVSWYQQALGQGPQFIFQYYEEEERQRGNFPDRFSGHQFPNYSSELNVNALLLGDSALYLCASSVTGSQETQYFGPGTRLLVL.